This T cell receptor (beta chain) appears in the sequencing data of a study of shared clonotypes between healthy human individuals. Study at large: A donor's plate count was three for CD4 naive and three for CD4 memory; CD8 naive had two and CD8 memory one.

CD45RO-negative, CCR7-positively selected cells formed the naive CD8 fraction, excluding terminally differentiated effector memory CD45RA+ cells. Notes on the study in general: Incompleteness in sorted-subset sequencing, despite large depth, was shown by rarefaction. With a handful of donors compared, approximately 5.5% of naive CD4 clonotypes were shared. In general, naive subsets displayed greater estimated richness than memory subsets did.

Assay: immunoSEQ multiplex PCR; the TCRdb copy retains only in-frame clones and omits some. The table has about 2 million clones, 85% to 95% seen once; the top ten hold about 1.1%. As concerns this clone: Its antigen is still unknown.

The CDR3 loop spans 16 amino acids. Looked up from germline, CDR1 is LNHNV and CDR2 is YYDKDF (reference sequence). The V gene lost 3 bases and the J gene lost 4 bases, with 19 bases spanning the gap. Source material: naive CD8+ T cells sorted from blood. The V and J genes are TRBV15 and TRBJ2-7, with D possibly being TRBD1 (6 bases). This clonotype originated in a man aged 18 to 35 in good health. CDR3 nucleotides: TGTGCCACCAGCAGTCGCTCAGGGGAATTCAATTACGAGCAGTACTTC. Protein product: CATSSRSGEFNYEQYF.